These 9 T cell receptor beta chains share one sample of origin, sequenced in a study of T cells in Graves' hyperthyroidism and ophthalmopathy. Using RNA transcripts as the source, TCR beta CDR3 regions were amplified. The HTBI primer set drove a first-round RT-PCR of the TCR CDR3. TCRdb analysed the multiplex PCR reads with MiXCR anew, one entry per CDR3 protein. The sample lists about 610,000 distinct CDR3 sequences, around 16% occurring once. Sequencing input: blood. These receptors came from a woman in her 40s with Graves' ophthalmopathy.

The sample holds many counts of this clonotype. The chain links TRBV30 to TRBJ2-3, with 7 bases lining up with TRBD2. Germline V gene data show CDR1 as GTSNPN and CDR2 as SVGIG (reference sequence). Trimming removed 1 base from V and 5 bases from J; junction bases left unmatched: 6. The CDR3 runs to 14 residues. CDR3 bases: TGTGCCTGGAGTGGTCGCGGGAGTCGAGATACGCAGTATTTT. Translated: CAWSGRGSRDTQYF.

This clonotype appeared many times. V usage is TRBV5-5 and J usage is TRBJ2-3, with D uncertain. The CDR3 spans 16 residues. Trimming shortened V by 0 bases and J by 2 bases, and 13 bases separated the two germline ends. CDR1 and CDR2 (germline): SGHKS, YYEKEE (reference sequence). CDR3 in amino acids: CASSLGVVRNTDTQYF. The CDR3 region has the DNA TGTGCCAGCAGCTTGGGAGTGGTCAGGAACACAGATACGCAGTATTTT. Full variable domain (rest looked up from reference TRBV5-5 and TRBJ2-3): DAGVTQSPTHLIKTRGQQVTLRCSPISGHKSVSWYQQVLGQGPQFIFQYYEKEERGRGNFPDRFSARQFPNYSSELNVNALLLGDSALYLCASSLGVVRNTDTQYFGPGTRLTVL.

J is TRBJ1-1 and V is TRBV6-2 or TRBV6-3; no firm D call. This CDR3 region has 15 residues. Germline loops: CDR1 MNHEY, CDR2 SVGEGT. V was cut by 8 bases and J by 1 base, with 17 bases left in between. CDR3 nucleotides: TGTGCCAGCCTTTTCCGGCAGTCACCGAACACTGAAGCTTTCTTT. Translation: CASLFRQSPNTEAFF.

This CDR3 is CASMSGLRSGANVLTF. CDR3 nucleotide sequence: TGTGCCAGCATGAGCGGGCTTCGCTCTGGGGCCAACGTCCTGACTTTC. The chain joins TRBV12-3 or TRBV12-4 to TRBJ2-6; weak D call: TRBD2 (6 bases). This CDR3 has 16 residues. V was shortened by 7 bases and J by 0 bases, with 13 bases between the two germline ends.

This clonotype was recorded at least ten times. V and J are TRBV6-1 and TRBJ2-1; 10 positions agree with TRBD2. Germline V lookup: CDR1 MNHNS, CDR2 SASEGT. The CDR3 runs 17 residues. J lost 3 bases, V lost 0 bases, and 5 bases had no gene match. In nucleotides, the CDR3 is TGTGCCAGCAGTGAAGCCCTCACTAGCGGGGTCTACAATGAGCAGTTCTTC. It codes for CASSEALTSGVYNEQFF.

This clonotype has at least ten counts. The chain carries TRBV2 and TRBJ2-7; TRBD2 might be the D (5 bases). The CDR3 consists of 15 residues. CDR1 SNHLY and CDR2 FYNNEI come from the germline V gene. V shed 3 bases and J shed 2 bases, with 14 bases lying between them. CDR3 coding DNA: TGTGCCAGCAGTGATACGAAGGGAGAGACCTACGAGCAGTACTTC. Translation gives CASSDTKGETYEQYF.

V is TRBV5-8 and J is TRBJ1-5; D is uncertain. The germline V gene has CDR1 SGHTS and CDR2 YDEGEE. CDR3 length: 12 residues. Between the trimmed V and J ends, which lost 4 bases and 10 bases, there was a span of 12 bases. The CDR3 DNA reads as TGTGCCAGCAGCCCCAGGATCAGCCCCCAGCATTTT. It specifies CASSPRISPQHF.

A few counts support this clonotype. The chain combines TRBV16 with TRBJ2-3; possible D gene TRBD1, 5 bases. V was cut by 2 bases and J by 0 bases, with 9 bases left in between. This CDR3 is 15 amino acids long. Germline V gives CDR1 KGHSY, CDR2 FQNENV. CDR3 sequence: CASSQDRPSTDTQYF. CDR3 nucleotides: TGTGCCAGCAGCCAAGACAGACCTAGCACAGATACGCAGTATTTT.

This clonotype was counted ten times or more. This chain connects TRBV11-2 to TRBJ1-1; TRBD1 matches 11 bases. V was pared by 5 bases and J by 5 bases, with 7 bases of the junction left unmatched. The CDR3 runs to 15 residues. Germline lookup yields CDR1 SGHAT and CDR2 FQNNGV. DNA of the CDR3: TGTGCCAGCAGCACAATTCGGGACAGGGGGACTGAAGCTTTCTTT. This translates into CASSTIRDRGTEAFF.